This T cell receptor beta chain was captured in a study of blood T cell repertoires in COVID-19. Across the whole study: COVID-19 samples, acute and convalescent, were from the United States, Italy and Spain. The cDNA or gDNA used as material had been derived from T cells, B-cell-depleted T cells, or PBMCs.

Patients of the Seattle cohort, enrolled during active infection, were followed longitudinally. The CDR3 length is 14 residues. Germline assignment: CDR1 SGHTA and CDR2 FQGNSA. Trimming pared 3 bases from V and 5 bases from J, leaving 13 bases between. Original processing methods: Counts of nucleated cells, estimated from reference gene primer amplification, were obtained. Generated by immunoSEQ multiplex PCR, the TCRdb table keeps only in-frame clones and is missing some. D and trimming were read from the DNA, whereas the V and J calls and clone size are those reported in that table. Of roughly 500,000 clones in the sample, approximately 92% were seen once.

This chain joins TRBV7-2 and TRBJ1-1, with a weak D call TRBD1 (5 bases). Sequencing was carried out using peripheral blood. The sequence was collected from a man younger than 35 with COVID-19, enrolled during active disease. CDR3 region: CASSFAGTLTEAFF. CDR3 nucleotide sequence: TGTGCCAGCAGCTTTGCCGGGACTTTAACTGAAGCTTTCTTT.